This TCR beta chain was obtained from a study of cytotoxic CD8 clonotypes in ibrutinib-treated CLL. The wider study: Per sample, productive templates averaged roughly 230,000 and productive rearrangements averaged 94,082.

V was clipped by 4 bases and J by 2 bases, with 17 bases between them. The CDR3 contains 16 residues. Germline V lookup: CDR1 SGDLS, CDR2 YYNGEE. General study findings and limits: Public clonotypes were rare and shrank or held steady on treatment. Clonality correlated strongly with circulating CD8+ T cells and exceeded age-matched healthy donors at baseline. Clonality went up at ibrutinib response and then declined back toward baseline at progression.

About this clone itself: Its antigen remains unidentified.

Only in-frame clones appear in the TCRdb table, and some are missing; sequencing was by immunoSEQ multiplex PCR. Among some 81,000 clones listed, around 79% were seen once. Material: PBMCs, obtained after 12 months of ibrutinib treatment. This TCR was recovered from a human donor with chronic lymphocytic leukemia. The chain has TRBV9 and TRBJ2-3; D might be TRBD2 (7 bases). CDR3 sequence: CASSSGGTPYTDTQYF. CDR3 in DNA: TGTGCCAGCAGCTCCGGGGGGACACCCTACACAGATACGCAGTATTTT.